The clone carrying this T cell receptor (beta chain) was counted a few times. The sample originates from a study of T-cell reconstitution after alpha-beta-depleted transplantation in children. The TCRbeta library was prepared with unique molecular identifiers. TCRdb recomputed calls from the PCR reads with MiXCR, one row per CDR3 protein. Of about 540,000 distinct CDR3 sequences listed, approximately 16% were seen once; the top ten hold less than 4%. This CDR3 is built from 11 residues. Trimming at V came to 5 bases and at J to 8 bases, leaving 2 bases not matched to a gene. Germline V lookup: CDR1 GTSNPN, CDR2 SVGIG (reference sequence).

This sequence originates from a human donor who donated a stem cell graft to a child with acute lymphoblastic leukemia. The sequencing used PBMCs from the stem cell graft donor, collected from the stem cell graft. This chain links TRBV30 with TRBJ2-2; 7 nucleotides line up with TRBD1. The CDR3 is CAWQGVGELFF. In DNA, the CDR3 is TGTGCCTGGCAGGGGGTGGGGGAGCTGTTTTTT.